This section outlines one T cell receptor (beta chain) sequence together with its context. The antigen is not known. This specimen belongs to a study of long-term antiretroviral therapy in people with HIV. Study-wide results and limits: In samples taken after ART, diversity increased but remained below transplant donor control levels. HIV repertoires covered narrower CDR3 length ranges than controls did.

The authors ran the immunoSEQ assay, v3.0, at survey level. Method: immunoSEQ multiplex PCR; TCRdb's copy keeps in-frame clones and lacks some. Of more than 20,000 clones listed, 82% are singletons. The germline CDR1 and CDR2 sequences are GTSNPN and SVGIG (reference sequence). This CDR3 comprises 15 residues. Trimming shortened V by 0 bases and J by 0 bases, and 6 bases separated the two germline ends. This chain connects TRBV30 to TRBJ1-6; D remains unclear. The sequences come from unsorted PBMCs, collected 0.5 years after starting antiretroviral therapy. The TCR sequence derives from a man between 18 and 35 years old with HIV. The CDR3 protein is CAWSVQSSYNSPLHF. For the CDR3, the DNA is TGTGCCTGGAGTGTACAGAGCTCCTATAATTCACCCCTCCACTTT.